The rows below give T cell receptor beta chains drawn from one sample of a study of cytomegalovirus exposure and HLA in healthy donors. TCRdb's table, derived via immunoSEQ multiplex PCR, lists solely in-frame clones and lacks some. There are under 130,000 clones in the sample, with around 3.5% held by the top ten. Sequenced sample: PBMCs. These receptors were obtained from a man aged 40-49 years in good health and CMV-seronegative. CDR3s include the opening cysteine and the closing phenylalanine or tryptophan. The order of the fields is D gene, V gene, J gene, CDR3 protein, CDR3 DNA. D genes are given only for firm matches.

D gene: TRBD1
V gene: TRBV5-1
J gene: TRBJ1-4
CDR3 protein: CASSFGRGDPNEKLFF
CDR3 DNA: TGCGCCAGCAGCTTCGGCAGGGGGGACCCTAATGAAAAACTGTTTTTT

D gene: TRBD1
V gene: TRBV15
J gene: TRBJ1-1
CDR3 protein: CATSRDRTGVNTEAFF
CDR3 DNA: TGTGCCACCAGCAGAGATAGGACAGGCGTGAACACTGAAGCTTTCTTT

D gene: -
V gene: TRBV11-2
J gene: TRBJ2-5
CDR3 protein: CASSLDLETQYF
CDR3 DNA: TGTGCCAGCAGCTTAGATCTAGAGACCCAGTACTTC

D gene: -
V gene: TRBV19
J gene: TRBJ1-3
CDR3 protein: CASSMRNRAGNTIYF
CDR3 DNA: TGTGCCAGTAGTATGCGGAACAGGGCTGGAAACACCATATATTTT

D gene: -
V gene: TRBV5-1
J gene: TRBJ2-1
CDR3 protein: CASSLLSGVSYNEQFF
CDR3 DNA: TGCGCCAGCAGCTTGTTGAGCGGCGTCTCCTACAATGAGCAGTTCTTC

D gene: TRBD1
V gene: TRBV2
J gene: TRBJ1-2
CDR3 protein: CASRDPGDRERSRYTF
CDR3 DNA: TGTGCCAGCAGGGACCCGGGGGACAGGGAGCGTTCACGCTACACCTTC

D gene: TRBD1
V gene: TRBV30
J gene: TRBJ1-2
CDR3 protein: CAWSLGTANGYTF
CDR3 DNA: TGTGCCTGGAGCCTCGGGACAGCAAATGGCTACACCTTC

D gene: -
V gene: TRBV19
J gene: TRBJ1-1
CDR3 protein: CASSTPGSNTEAFF
CDR3 DNA: TGTGCCAGTAGTACTCCAGGGTCGAACACTGAAGCTTTCTTT

D gene: TRBD1
V gene: TRBV6-6
J gene: TRBJ1-2
CDR3 protein: CASSYPPDRDYGYTF
CDR3 DNA: TGTGCCAGCAGTTACCCTCCGGACAGGGACTATGGCTACACCTTC

D gene: TRBD2
V gene: TRBV2
J gene: TRBJ2-5
CDR3 protein: CASSKRLAAQETQYF
CDR3 DNA: TGTGCCAGCAGCAAAAGACTAGCGGCCCAAGAGACCCAGTACTTC

D gene: TRBD1
V gene: TRBV29-1
J gene: TRBJ1-4
CDR3 protein: CSVEVRGQGRSEKLFF
CDR3 DNA: TGCAGCGTTGAAGTAAGGGGACAGGGAAGGAGTGAAAAACTGTTTTTT

D gene: -
V gene: TRBV19
J gene: TRBJ2-7
CDR3 protein: CASSLNTVSSYEQYF
CDR3 DNA: TGTGCCAGTAGCCTTAATACCGTGAGCTCCTACGAGCAGTACTTC

D gene: TRBD1
V gene: TRBV7-2
J gene: TRBJ2-1
CDR3 protein: CASNDGTGGFNEQFF
CDR3 DNA: TGTGCCAGCAACGACGGGACAGGGGGTTTCAATGAGCAGTTCTTC

D gene: TRBD1
V gene: TRBV27
J gene: TRBJ1-1
CDR3 protein: CASWGQGGTEAFF
CDR3 DNA: TGTGCCAGCTGGGGACAGGGAGGGACTGAAGCTTTCTTT

D gene: -
V gene: TRBV19
J gene: TRBJ1-1
CDR3 protein: CASSIGSHTEAFF
CDR3 DNA: TGTGCCAGTAGTATCGGGTCCCACACTGAAGCTTTCTTT

D gene: TRBD1
V gene: TRBV28
J gene: TRBJ1-5
CDR3 protein: CASRTGGPPTKNQPQHF
CDR3 DNA: TGTGCCAGCAGAACAGGGGGCCCCCCTACAAAAAATCAGCCCCAGCATTTT

D gene: -
V gene: TRBV7-9
J gene: TRBJ2-2
CDR3 protein: CASSLVRVTGELFF
CDR3 DNA: TGTGCCAGCAGCTTAGTCAGGGTGACCGGGGAGCTGTTTTTT

D gene: -
V gene: TRBV4-2
J gene: TRBJ1-1
CDR3 protein: CASSQDRRSTEAFF
CDR3 DNA: TGTGCCAGCAGCCAAGATAGGAGGTCCACTGAAGCTTTCTTT

D gene: -
V gene: TRBV27
J gene: TRBJ2-7
CDR3 protein: CASQGHNSYEQYF
CDR3 DNA: TGTGCCAGCCAGGGGCACAATTCCTACGAGCAGTACTTC

D gene: -
V gene: TRBV7-6
J gene: TRBJ2-5
CDR3 protein: CASVAETQYF
CDR3 DNA: TGTGCCAGCGTTGCGGAGACCCAGTACTTC

D gene: TRBD2
V gene: TRBV10-2
J gene: TRBJ2-7
CDR3 protein: CASSAFGSGTSGIEQYF
CDR3 DNA: TGCGCCAGCAGTGCGTTCGGTTCCGGGACTAGCGGGATTGAGCAGTACTTC

D gene: TRBD1
V gene: TRBV11-2
J gene: TRBJ1-1
CDR3 protein: CASSPDRTNTEAFF
CDR3 DNA: TGTGCCAGCAGCCCGGACAGGACTAACACTGAAGCTTTCTTT